These 8 T cell receptor beta chains were sequenced from one sample in a study of blood T cell repertoires in COVID-19. Measured with immunoSEQ multiplex PCR; TCRdb has only the in-frame clones, and not every one. Seen here are approximately 350,000 clones, roughly four fifths observed once, and the top ten hold about 4.9%. The sequenced sample was PBMCs or T cells enriched from blood (not recorded which). The receptors come from a woman between 50 and 59 years old who had recovered from COVID-19.

V is TRBV5-6 and J is TRBJ1-1; D is possibly TRBD1 (5 bases). The CDR3 consists of 14 residues. The ends were cut back, 0 bases at V and 5 bases at J, with 11 bases in the middle. Germline V gene data show CDR1 as SGHDT and CDR2 as YYEEEE. The CDR3 loop reads CASSLARVRTEAFF. CDR3 in DNA: TGTGCCAGCAGCTTGGCCAGGGTACGAACTGAAGCTTTCTTT.

The chain recombines TRBV3-1 (or the pseudogene TRBV3-2) with TRBJ1-2; D gene uncertain. The ends were cut back, 0 bases at V and 6 bases at J, with 11 bases in the middle. Germline CDR1 reads LGHDT; CDR2 reads YNNKEL (reference sequence). There are 14 residues in the CDR3. CDR3 bases: TGTGCCAGCAGCCAAGATTTCACAGCCGATGGCTACACCTTC. It encodes CASSQDFTADGYTF.

CDR3 sequence (DNA): TGCGCCAGCAGCCAGAAAATAACAGGGTTCGGCGAAAAACTGTTTTTT. It codes for CASSQKITGFGEKLFF. The rearrangement joins TRBV4-1 to TRBJ1-4, with D maybe TRBD1 (6 bases). Germline loops: CDR1 MGHRA, CDR2 YSYEKL. The V and J ends lost 3 bases and 8 bases respectively, with 19 bases between them. The CDR3 totals 16 residues.

This sequence joins TRBV14 and TRBJ2-7, with D possibly matching TRBD2 (6 bases). Germline CDR1 is SGHDN and CDR2 is FVKESK. CDR3 size: 13 residues. V lost 8 bases to trimming and J lost 9 bases, with 20 bases between them. The CDR3 nucleotides are TGTGCCAGCGGCCCCCTCTCTCCGGAGGGGCAGTACTTC. It is translated as CASGPLSPEGQYF.

This sequence joins TRBV19 and TRBJ2-2, with a possible D match to TRBD1 (7 bases). Germline CDR1 and CDR2: LNHDA and SQIVND (reference sequence). V was shortened by 10 bases and J by 0 bases, with 12 bases between the two germline ends. This CDR3 has 14 amino acids. This chain's CDR3 is CATQGGPNTGELFF. The CDR3 coding sequence is TGTGCCACCCAGGGGGGTCCGAACACCGGGGAGCTGTTTTTT. Filled out from reference TRBV19 and TRBJ2-2, the complete variable domain reads DGGITQSPKYLFRKEGQNVTLSCEQNLNHDAMYWYRQDPGQGLRLIYYSQIVNDFQKGDIAEGYSVSREKKESFPLTVTSAQKNPTAFYLCATQGGPNTGELFFGEGSRLTVL.

The chain combines TRBV29-1 with TRBJ2-2, with 10 bases aligning to TRBD1. The CDR3 sequence is 15 residues long. V lost 6 bases, J lost 7 bases, and 11 bases stayed unmatched. Germline assignment: CDR1 SQVTM and CDR2 ANQGSEA. CDR3 amino acids: CSVDDRGRANGELFF. The DNA of the CDR3 is TGCAGCGTAGACGACAGGGGGCGAGCAAACGGGGAGCTGTTTTTT.

The chain links TRBV5-1 to TRBJ2-7, with 10 bases lining up with TRBD2. The germline V gene has CDR1 SGHRS and CDR2 YFSETQ. The CDR3 spans 15 residues. The V segment lost 5 bases and the J segment 4 bases; nucleotides outside the gene matches: 9. CDR3: CASRPGLARPYEQYF. In DNA, the CDR3 is TGCGCCAGCAGACCGGGACTAGCGAGACCTTACGAGCAGTACTTC.

The genes are TRBV2 and TRBJ1-2; D not resolved. There are 15 residues in the CDR3. Trimming pared 2 bases from V and 1 base from J, leaving 11 bases between. Germline V gene sequence: CDR1 SNHLY, CDR2 FYNNEI. This CDR3 reads CASSELSLFNYGYTF. The DNA of the CDR3 is TGTGCCAGCAGTGAACTGTCTCTCTTTAACTATGGCTACACCTTC.